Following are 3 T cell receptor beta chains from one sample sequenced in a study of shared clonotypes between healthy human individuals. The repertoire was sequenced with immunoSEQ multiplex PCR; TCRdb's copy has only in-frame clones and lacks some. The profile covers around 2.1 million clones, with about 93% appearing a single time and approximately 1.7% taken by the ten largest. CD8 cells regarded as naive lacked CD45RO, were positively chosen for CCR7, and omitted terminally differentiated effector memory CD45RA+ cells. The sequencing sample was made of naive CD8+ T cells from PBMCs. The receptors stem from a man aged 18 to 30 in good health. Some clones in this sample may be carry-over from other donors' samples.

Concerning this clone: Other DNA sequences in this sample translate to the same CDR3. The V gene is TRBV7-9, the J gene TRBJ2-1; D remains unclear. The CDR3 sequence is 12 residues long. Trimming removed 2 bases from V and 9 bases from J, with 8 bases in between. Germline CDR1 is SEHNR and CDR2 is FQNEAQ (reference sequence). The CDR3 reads CASSLLPGEQFF. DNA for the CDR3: TGTGCCAGCAGCTTACTTCCCGGTGAGCAGTTCTTC.

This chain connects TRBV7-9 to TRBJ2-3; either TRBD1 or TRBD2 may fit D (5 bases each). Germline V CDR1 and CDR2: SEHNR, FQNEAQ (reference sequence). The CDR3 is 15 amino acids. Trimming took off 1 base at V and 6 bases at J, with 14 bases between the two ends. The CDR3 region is CASSLEGPRPDTQYF. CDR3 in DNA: TGTGCCAGCAGCTTAGAGGGACCGAGACCGGATACGCAGTATTTT.

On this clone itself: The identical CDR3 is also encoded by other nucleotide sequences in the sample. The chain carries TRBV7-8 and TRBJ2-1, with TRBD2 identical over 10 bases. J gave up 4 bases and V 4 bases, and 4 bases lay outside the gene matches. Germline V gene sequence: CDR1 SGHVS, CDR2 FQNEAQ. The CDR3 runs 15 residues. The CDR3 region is CASSSWTSGYNEQFF. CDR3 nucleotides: TGTGCCAGCAGCTCCTGGACTAGCGGTTACAATGAGCAGTTCTTC.